This T cell receptor (beta chain) was recorded in a study of CD8+ T cells in alopecia areata. RNA extraction and reverse transcription yielded cDNA as sequencing template. The protocol was immunoSEQ multiplex PCR, while the TCRdb copy is restricted to in-frame clones and leaves out a portion. The data contain about 140,000 clones, about 88% of them seen just once; the ten biggest clones take up 13%. CDR1 MNHEY and CDR2 SVGAGI come from the germline V gene. Trimming cost V 5 bases and J 3 bases, with 13 bases left between them. The CDR3 has 15 residues. Treatment in this sample: oral pan-JAK inhibitor, 5-10 mg twice daily.

Sequenced material: CD8+ T cells sorted from blood, taken at week 4, from a patient treated with tofacitinib. This chain links TRBV6-5 with TRBJ2-2, with no clear D. The source of this sequence is a human donor with alopecia areata. This chain's CDR3 is CASSNPRPDTGELFF. DNA of the CDR3: TGTGCCAGCAGTAACCCAAGACCAGACACCGGGGAGCTGTTTTTT.